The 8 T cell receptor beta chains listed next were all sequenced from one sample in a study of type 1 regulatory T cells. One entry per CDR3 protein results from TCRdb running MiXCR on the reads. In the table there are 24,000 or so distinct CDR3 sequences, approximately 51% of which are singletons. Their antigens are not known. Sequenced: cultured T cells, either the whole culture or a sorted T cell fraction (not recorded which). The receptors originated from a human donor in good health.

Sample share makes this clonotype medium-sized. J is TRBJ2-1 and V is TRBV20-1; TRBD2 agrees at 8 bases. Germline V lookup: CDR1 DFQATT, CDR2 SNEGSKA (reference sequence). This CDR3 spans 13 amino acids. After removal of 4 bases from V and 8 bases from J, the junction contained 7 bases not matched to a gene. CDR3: CSATSGGAHEQFF. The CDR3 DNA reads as TGCAGTGCTACCTCCGGGGGGGCCCATGAGCAGTTCTTC.

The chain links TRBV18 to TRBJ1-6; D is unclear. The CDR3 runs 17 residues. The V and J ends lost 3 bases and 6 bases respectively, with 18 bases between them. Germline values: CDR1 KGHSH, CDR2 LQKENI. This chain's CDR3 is CASSPVSGSFRNSPLHF. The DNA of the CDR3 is TGTGCCAGCTCACCCGTCTCAGGCTCCTTCCGTAATTCACCCCTCCACTTT.

CDR3 protein: CASSLMDRVHEQYF. The CDR3, as DNA: TGTGCCAGCAGCTTGATGGACAGGGTCCACGAGCAGTACTTC. The chain uses TRBV5-4 and TRBJ2-7, with TRBD1 matching over 8 bases. Germline V CDR1 and CDR2: SGHNT, YYREEE (reference sequence). The junction had 5 bases not matched to a gene; V was cut back by 1 base and J by 5 bases. This CDR3 has 14 amino acids. The full variable domain, its missing parts supplied by reference TRBV5-4 and TRBJ2-7, is ETGVTQSPTHLIKTRGQQVTLRCSSQSGHNTVSWYQQALGQGPQFIFQYYREEENGRGNFPPRFSGLQFPNYSSELNVNALELDDSALYLCASSLMDRVHEQYFGPGTRLTVT.

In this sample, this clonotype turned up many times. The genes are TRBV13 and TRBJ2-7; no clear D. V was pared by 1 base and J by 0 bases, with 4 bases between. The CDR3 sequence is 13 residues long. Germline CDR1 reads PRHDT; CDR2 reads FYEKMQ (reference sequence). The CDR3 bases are TGTGCCAGCAGCTTAGTCAGCTCCTACGAGCAGTACTTC. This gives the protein CASSLVSSYEQYF.

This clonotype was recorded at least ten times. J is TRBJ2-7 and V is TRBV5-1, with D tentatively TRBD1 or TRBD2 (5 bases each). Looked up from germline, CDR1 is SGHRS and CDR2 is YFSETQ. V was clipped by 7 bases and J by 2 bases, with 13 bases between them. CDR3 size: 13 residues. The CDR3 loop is CASGTLPTYEQYF. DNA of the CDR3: TGCGCCAGCGGGACCCTTCCCACCTACGAGCAGTACTTC.

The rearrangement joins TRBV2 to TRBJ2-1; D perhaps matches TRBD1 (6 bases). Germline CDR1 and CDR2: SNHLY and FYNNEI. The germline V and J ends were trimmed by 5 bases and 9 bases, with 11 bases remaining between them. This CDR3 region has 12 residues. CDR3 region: CASSRTGLEQFF. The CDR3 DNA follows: TGTGCCAGCAGTCGAACAGGGCTTGAGCAGTTCTTC. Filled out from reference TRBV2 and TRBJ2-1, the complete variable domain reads EPEVTQTPSHQVTQMGQEVILRCVPISNHLYFYWYRQILGQKVEFLVSFYNNEISEKSEIFDDQFSVERPDGSNFTLKIRSTKLEDSAMYFCASSRTGLEQFFGPGTRLTVL.

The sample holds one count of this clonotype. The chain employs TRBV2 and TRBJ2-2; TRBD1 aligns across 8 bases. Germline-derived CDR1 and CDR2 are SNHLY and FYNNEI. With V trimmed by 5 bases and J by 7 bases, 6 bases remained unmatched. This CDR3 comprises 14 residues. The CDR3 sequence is CASSRQGSFGELFF. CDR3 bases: TGTGCCAGCAGTCGACAGGGGAGTTTCGGGGAGCTGTTTTTT.

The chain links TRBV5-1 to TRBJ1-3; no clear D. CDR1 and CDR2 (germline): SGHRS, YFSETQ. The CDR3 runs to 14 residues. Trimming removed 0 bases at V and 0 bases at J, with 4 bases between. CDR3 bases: TGCGCCAGCAGCTTGGCGACCTCTGGAAACACCATATATTTT. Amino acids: CASSLATSGNTIYF. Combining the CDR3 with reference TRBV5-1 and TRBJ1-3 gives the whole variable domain KAGVTQTPRYLIKTRGQQVTLSCSPISGHRSVSWYQQTPGQGLQFLFEYFSETQRNKGNFPGRFSGRQFSNSRSEMNVSTLELGDSALYLCASSLATSGNTIYFGEGSWLTVV.